This T cell receptor beta chain was captured in a study of blood T cell repertoires in COVID-19. As for the study in general: The study drew acute and convalescent COVID-19 samples from the United States, Italy and Spain. Sample material is recorded as cDNA or gDNA derived from T cells, B-cell-depleted T cells, or PBMCs.

In the original workflow: Reference gene primer amplification gave nucleated cell count estimates. Some clones are missing from TCRdb's copy, which holds only in-frame ones; the method was immunoSEQ multiplex PCR. The D gene and trimming were derived from the DNA, and the V and J assignments and clone size from that table. The sample records fewer than 300,000 clones, approximately 89% being singletons. The clonotype was recovered from a man aged 35 to 55 who had recovered from COVID-19. Source material: peripheral blood.

As DNA, the CDR3 is TGTGCCAGCGAACAGGGGGGAGGAGAGACCCAGTACTTC. Its protein product is CASEQGGGETQYF. The chain carries TRBV2 and TRBJ2-5; TRBD1 matches at 8 bases. Germline CDR1 and CDR2: SNHLY and FYNNEI. Trimming at V came to 8 bases and at J to 4 bases, leaving 6 bases not matched to a gene. This CDR3 contains 13 residues. The entire variable domain, with the rest obtained from reference TRBV2 and TRBJ2-5, is as follows: EPEVTQTPSHQVTQMGQEVILRCVPISNHLYFYWYRQILGQKVEFLVSFYNNEISEKSEIFDDQFSVERPDGSNFTLKIRSTKLEDSAMYFCASEQGGGETQYFGPGTRLLVL.